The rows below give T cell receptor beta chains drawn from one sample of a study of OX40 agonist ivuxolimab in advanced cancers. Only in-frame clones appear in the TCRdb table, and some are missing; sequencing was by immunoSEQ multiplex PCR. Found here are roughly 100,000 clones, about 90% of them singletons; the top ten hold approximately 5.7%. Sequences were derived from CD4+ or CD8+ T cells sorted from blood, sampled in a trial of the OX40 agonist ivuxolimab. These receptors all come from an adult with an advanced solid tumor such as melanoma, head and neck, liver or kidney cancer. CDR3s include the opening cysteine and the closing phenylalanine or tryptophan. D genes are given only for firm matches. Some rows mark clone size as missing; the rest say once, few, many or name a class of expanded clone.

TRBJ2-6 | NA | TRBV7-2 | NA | CASSRQGSGANVLTF | TGTGCCAGCAGCCGTCAGGGTTCTGGGGCCAACGTCCTGACTTTC
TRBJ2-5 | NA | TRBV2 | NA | CASSEAARLTQYF | TGTGCCAGCAGTGAAGCGGCCCGCCTTACCCAGTACTTC
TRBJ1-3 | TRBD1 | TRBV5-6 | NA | CASSLRQGSFSGNTIYF | TGTGCCAGCAGCCTAAGACAGGGTTCTTTCTCTGGAAACACCATATATTTT
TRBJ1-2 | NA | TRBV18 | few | CASSPLTPRSTPDGYTF | TGTGCCAGCTCACCTCTCACCCCACGTAGCACACCCGATGGCTACACCTTC
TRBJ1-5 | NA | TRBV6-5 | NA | CASSIDRYQPQHF | TGTGCCAGCAGCATCGACAGATATCAGCCCCAGCATTTT
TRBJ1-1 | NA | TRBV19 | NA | CASMVQGTTFMNTEAFF | TGTGCCAGTATGGTTCAAGGGACAACTTTCATGAACACTGAAGCTTTCTTT
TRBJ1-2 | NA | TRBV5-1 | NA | CASSLSDSMNYGYTF | TGCGCCAGCAGCTTGTCCGACAGCATGAACTATGGCTACACCTTC
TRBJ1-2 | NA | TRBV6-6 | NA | CASSYPPDGGYGYTF | TGTGCCAGCAGTTACCCTCCCGATGGTGGATATGGCTACACCTTC
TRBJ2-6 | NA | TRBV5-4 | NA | CASSFTGSGANVLTF | TGTGCCAGCAGCTTTACAGGATCTGGGGCCAACGTCCTGACTTTC
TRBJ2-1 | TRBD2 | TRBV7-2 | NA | CASSPRVLAANNEQFF | TGTGCCAGCAGCCCCCGCGTACTAGCGGCAAACAATGAGCAGTTCTTC
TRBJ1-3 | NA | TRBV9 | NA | CASSLGSGNTIYF | TGTGCCAGCAGCTTAGGCTCTGGAAACACCATATATTTT
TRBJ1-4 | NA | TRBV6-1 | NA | CASSEVGGTTNEKLFF | TGTGCCAGCAGTGAGGTGGGAGGAACAACTAATGAAAAACTGTTTTTT
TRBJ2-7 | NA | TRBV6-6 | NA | CASSKPGSYEQYF | TGTGCCAGCAGTAAGCCAGGATCCTACGAGCAGTACTTC
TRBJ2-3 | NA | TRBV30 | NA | CACNRGGATDTQYF | TGTGCCTGCAACAGGGGGGGAGCCACAGATACGCAGTATTTT
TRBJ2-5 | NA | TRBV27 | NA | CASSLRAGRGETQYF | TGTGCCAGCAGTTTGAGGGCCGGCAGGGGAGAGACCCAGTACTTC
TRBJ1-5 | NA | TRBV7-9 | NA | CASSLAGFNQPQHF | TGTGCCAGCAGCTTAGCGGGTTTCAATCAGCCCCAGCATTTT
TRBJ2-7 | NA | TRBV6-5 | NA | CASSYLGGFSTYEQYF | TGTGCCAGCAGTTACCTTGGGGGGTTCTCTACCTACGAGCAGTACTTC
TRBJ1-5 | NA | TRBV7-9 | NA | CASSLAGSGPNQPQHF | TGTGCCAGCAGCTTAGCGGGTTCGGGACCCAATCAGCCCCAGCATTTT
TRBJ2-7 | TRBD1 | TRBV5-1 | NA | CASSLGWTGRIAGQAPYEQYF | TGCGCCAGCAGCTTGGGCTGGACAGGGAGAATCGCCGGCCAAGCTCCCTACGAGCAGTACTTC
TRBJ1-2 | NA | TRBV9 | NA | CASSRRNYGYTF | TGTGCCAGCAGCCGTCGGAACTATGGCTACACCTTC
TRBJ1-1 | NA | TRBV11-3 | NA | CASSLTPEALEAFF | TGTGCCAGCAGCTTAACCCCCGAGGCCTTAGAAGCTTTCTTT
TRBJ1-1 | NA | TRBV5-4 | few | CASSEQQGNTEAFF | TGTGCCAGCAGTGAGCAACAGGGGAACACTGAAGCTTTCTTT
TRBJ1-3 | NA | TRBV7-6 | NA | CASGGSGNTIYF | TGTGCCAGCGGGGGTTCTGGAAACACCATATATTTT
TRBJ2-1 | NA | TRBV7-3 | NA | CASSLAPTTSNEQFF | TGTGCCAGCAGCTTAGCCCCGACTACTTCCAATGAGCAGTTCTTC
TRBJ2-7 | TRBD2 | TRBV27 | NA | CASSLSGNYEQYF | TGTGCCAGCAGCCTAAGCGGGAACTACGAGCAGTACTTC
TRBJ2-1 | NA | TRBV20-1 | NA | CSVEGNEQFF | TGCAGTGTCGAGGGCAATGAGCAGTTCTTC
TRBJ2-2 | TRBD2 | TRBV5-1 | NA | CASSLSLAGAGELFF | TGCGCCAGCAGCTTATCGCTAGCGGGAGCCGGGGAGCTGTTTTTT
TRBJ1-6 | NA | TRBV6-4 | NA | CASSDGALNSPLHF | TGTGCCAGCAGTGACGGGGCCCTTAATTCACCCCTCCACTTT
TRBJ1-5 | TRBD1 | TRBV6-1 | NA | CASIRTGAGNQPQHF | TGTGCCAGCATTCGCACAGGGGCGGGCAATCAGCCCCAGCATTTT
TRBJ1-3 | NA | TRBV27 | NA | CASRSSGASGNTIYF | TGTGCCAGCAGGAGCTCAGGCGCCTCTGGAAACACCATATATTTT
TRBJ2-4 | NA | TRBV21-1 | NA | CASSKRGWRGRDRFWRAKNIQYF | TGTGCCAGCAGCAAAAGGGGGTGGAGGGGCCGGGACAGGTTCTGGAGAGCCAAAAACATTCAGTACTTC
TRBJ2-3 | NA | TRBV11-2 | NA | CASSSRDTQYF | TGTGCCAGCAGCTCGCGGGATACGCAGTATTTT
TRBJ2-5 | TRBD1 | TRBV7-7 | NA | CASSMGTGGPQETQYF | TGTGCTAGCAGCATGGGGACAGGGGGACCCCAAGAGACCCAGTACTTC
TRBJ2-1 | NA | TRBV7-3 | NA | CASSLGQGYYNEQFF | TGTGCCAGCAGCTTAGGGCAGGGATACTACAATGAGCAGTTCTTC
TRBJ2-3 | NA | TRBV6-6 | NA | CASSPSSRESTDTQYF | TGTGCCAGCAGTCCCTCCTCACGGGAGAGCACAGATACGCAGTATTTT
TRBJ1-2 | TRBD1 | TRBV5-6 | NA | CASSRGDRGNYGYTF | TGTGCCAGCAGCCGCGGAGACAGGGGGAACTATGGCTACACCTTC
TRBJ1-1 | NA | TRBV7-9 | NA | CASSPLSQTGNTEAFF | TGTGCCAGCAGCCCCTTATCCCAAACTGGGAACACTGAAGCTTTCTTT
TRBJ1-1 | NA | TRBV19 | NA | CASSIFLRRNTEAFF | TGTGCCAGTAGTATCTTCTTGAGGCGGAACACTGAAGCTTTCTTT
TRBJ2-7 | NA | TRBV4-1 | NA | CASSQDRSSFDEQYF | TGCGCCAGCAGCCAAGATCGGAGTAGCTTCGACGAGCAGTACTTC
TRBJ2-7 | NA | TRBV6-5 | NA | CASSSGPYVNEQYF | TGTGCCAGCAGTTCGGGACCTTATGTGAACGAGCAGTACTTC
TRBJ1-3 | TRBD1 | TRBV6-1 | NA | CASSASTPRGTGVGNTIYF | TGTGCCAGCAGTGCATCTACCCCCCGAGGGACAGGGGTTGGAAACACCATATATTTT
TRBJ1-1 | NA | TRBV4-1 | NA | CASSLGAQAGMNTEAFF | TGCGCCAGCAGCCTAGGAGCCCAGGCGGGGATGAACACTGAAGCTTTCTTT
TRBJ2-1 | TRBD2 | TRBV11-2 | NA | CASSFIGGGGNEQFF | TGTGCCAGCAGCTTCATCGGCGGGGGGGGCAATGAGCAGTTCTTC
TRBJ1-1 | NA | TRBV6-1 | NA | CASFLGRTMNTEAFF | TGTGCCAGTTTCCTAGGACGGACGATGAACACTGAAGCTTTCTTT
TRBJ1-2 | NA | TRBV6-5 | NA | CASKEINYGYTF | TGTGCCAGCAAGGAGATTAACTATGGCTACACCTTC
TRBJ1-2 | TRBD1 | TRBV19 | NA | CASSPRGKYGYTF | TGTGCCAGTAGTCCCAGGGGGAAGTATGGCTACACCTTC
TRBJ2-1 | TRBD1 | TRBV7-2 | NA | CASSPQAGGEEQFF | TGTGCCAGCAGCCCCCAGGCAGGGGGCGAGGAGCAGTTCTTC
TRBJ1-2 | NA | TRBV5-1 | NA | CASSDPGRVEGYTF | TGCGCCAGCTCTGACCCGGGTAGGGTTGAGGGCTACACCTTC
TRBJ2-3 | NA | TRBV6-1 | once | CASGGRSTDTQYF | TGTGCCAGCGGGGGGAGAAGCACAGATACGCAGTATTTT
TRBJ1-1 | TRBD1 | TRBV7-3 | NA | CASSLTGTGGLRVNTEAFF | TGTGCCAGCAGCTTAACTGGGACAGGGGGATTAAGGGTGAACACTGAAGCTTTCTTT
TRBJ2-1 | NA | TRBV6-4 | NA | CASSDNGTLDGRWGYNEQFF | TGTGCCAGCAGTGATAATGGGACACTAGACGGGAGATGGGGCTACAATGAGCAGTTCTTC
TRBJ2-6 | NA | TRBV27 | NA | CASSSRAVSGANVLTF | TGTGCCAGCAGCTCAAGAGCCGTCTCTGGGGCCAACGTCCTGACTTTC
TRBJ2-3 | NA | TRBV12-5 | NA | CASGLVLGTRQDTQYF | TGTGCTAGTGGTTTGGTACTTGGGACTCGTCAAGATACGCAGTATTTT
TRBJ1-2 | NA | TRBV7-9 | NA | CASSLALGARRSGGYTF | TGTGCCAGCAGCTTAGCGCTCGGGGCCCGACGGTCGGGAGGCTACACCTTC
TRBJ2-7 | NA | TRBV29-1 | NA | CSVGGDSYEQYF | TGCAGCGTTGGGGGAGACTCCTACGAGCAGTACTTC
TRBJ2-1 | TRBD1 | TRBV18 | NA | CASSSPGQGGYNEQFF | TGTGCCAGCTCATCCCCAGGACAGGGGGGATACAATGAGCAGTTCTTC